A single sample is the source of the 32 T cell receptor beta chains below, sequenced in a study of T cell responses to AZD1222 COVID-19 vaccine. Libraries were prepared by immunoSEQ multiplex PCR; TCRdb keeps only in-frame clonotypes and omits some of them. This sample's clone table lists about 140,000 clones. The material sequenced was peripheral blood. The receptors here all came from an adult in good health.

The genes are TRBV13 and TRBJ2-7; TRBD2 is a possible D gene (6 bases). Germline CDR1 reads PRHDT; CDR2 reads FYEKMQ (reference sequence). The V and J ends lost 1 base and 4 bases respectively, with 14 bases between them. This CDR3 has 15 residues. The CDR3 region has the DNA TGTGCCAGCAGCTTAGACCTGGGGAGGCAGTACGAGCAGTACTTC. This sequence encodes CASSLDLGRQYEQYF.

With regard to this clone: The sample carries other DNA sequences with the same CDR3. J is TRBJ2-7 and V is TRBV10-3, with TRBD1 matching 8 bases. CDR1 and CDR2 (germline): ENHRY, SYGVKD. This CDR3 comprises 12 residues. Trimming took 5 bases from V and 3 from J; bases not matched to a gene: 0. Written as DNA, the CDR3 is TGTGCCATCAGTACAGGGGGCTACGAGCAGTACTTC. This gives the protein CAISTGGYEQYF.

This rearrangement joins TRBV5-1 to TRBJ1-2; D unresolved. The germline gives CDR1 SGHRS, CDR2 YFSETQ. The CDR3 length is 14 residues. V gave up 7 bases and J gave up 6 bases, with 19 bases separating them. The CDR3, as DNA: TGCGCCAGCTCCCACCATAGCAATGTTGATGGCTACACCTTC. This gives the protein CASSHHSNVDGYTF.

V and J are TRBV12-5 and TRBJ1-3; possibly TRBD1 for D (6 bases). This CDR3 has 15 residues. V shed 4 bases and J shed 4 bases, with 14 bases lying between them. CDR1 is LGHNT, CDR2 FRNRAP, per germline. Here the CDR3 DNA reads TGTGCTAGTGGTTCCCCGGGACAACTGGGAAACACCATATATTTT. Translating it yields CASGSPGQLGNTIYF.

The chain carries TRBV5-1 and TRBJ1-1, with D unclear. The germline gives CDR1 SGHRS, CDR2 YFSETQ. This CDR3 has 11 residues. Trimming shortened V by 6 bases and J by 4 bases, and 7 bases separated the two germline ends. CDR3 amino acids: CASKDGTEAFF. CDR3 bases: TGCGCCAGCAAGGACGGCACTGAAGCTTTCTTT.

V is TRBV9 and J is TRBJ2-1; either TRBD1 or TRBD2 may fit D (6 bases each). This CDR3 contains 15 residues. Germline CDR1 and CDR2: SGDLS and YYNGEE. Trimming shortened V by 3 bases and J by 5 bases, and 15 bases separated the two germline ends. CDR3 sequence reads: CASSARGDTNNEQFF. In nucleotides, the CDR3 is TGTGCCAGCAGCGCAAGGGGGGACACTAACAATGAGCAGTTCTTC.

The chain has TRBV7-2 and TRBJ1-1, with D unresolved. Trimming removed 1 base at V and 1 base at J, with 7 bases between. Germline lookup yields CDR1 SGHTA and CDR2 FQGNSA. The CDR3 runs 14 residues. Here the CDR3 reads CASSLVPKNTEAFF. The DNA of the CDR3 is TGTGCCAGCAGCTTAGTTCCCAAGAACACTGAAGCTTTCTTT.

J is TRBJ2-1 and V is TRBV7-9, with D possibly called TRBD1 or TRBD2 (6 bases each). Trimming took off 4 bases at V and 4 bases at J, with 17 bases between the two ends. Germline V gives CDR1 SEHNR, CDR2 FQNEAQ (reference sequence). There are 16 residues in the CDR3. CDR3 sequence reads: CASSSSGDSLYNEQFF. The DNA for the CDR3 is TGTGCCAGCAGCTCCTCAGGGGACTCTCTGTACAATGAGCAGTTCTTC.

The J gene is TRBJ2-7, the V gene TRBV27; 10 nucleotides line up with TRBD1. CDR3 length: 16 amino acids. Trimming at V came to 2 bases and at J to 6 bases, leaving 10 bases not matched to a gene. CDR1 is MNHEY and CDR2 is SMNVEV in the germline V gene (reference sequence). The CDR3 loop is CASSLSSDRGRLEQYF. CDR3 nucleotide sequence: TGTGCCAGCAGTTTAAGTTCGGACAGGGGGAGGCTCGAGCAGTACTTC.

The V gene is TRBV30, the J gene TRBJ1-2; 9 bases agree with TRBD1. Germline loops: CDR1 GTSNPN, CDR2 SVGIG (reference sequence). Trimming at V came to 3 bases and at J to 0 bases, leaving 8 bases not matched to a gene. The CDR3 covers 16 residues. The CDR3 reads CAWRYGTGRTNYGYTF. CDR3 coding DNA: TGTGCCTGGAGATATGGGACAGGGAGAACTAACTATGGCTACACCTTC. The full variable domain, completed using reference TRBV30 and TRBJ1-2, is SQTIHQWPATLVQPVGSPLSLECTVEGTSNPNLYWYRQAAGRGLQLLFYSVGIGQISSEVPQNLSASRPQDRQFILSSKKLLLSDSGFYLCAWRYGTGRTNYGYTFGSGTRLTVV.

The chain combines TRBV9 with TRBJ1-3; no clear D. Trimming took 3 bases from V and 1 from J, leaving 11 bases between them. This CDR3 spans 15 amino acids. Per germline, CDR1 SGDLS and CDR2 YYNGEE. In nucleotides, the CDR3 is TGTGCCAGCAGCGCCGCCGGGCCGTCTGGAAACACCATATATTTT. Translated, it gives CASSAAGPSGNTIYF.

This chain uses TRBV7-8 with TRBJ2-7; 8 bases line up with TRBD1. The CDR3 length is 13 residues. J gave up 5 bases and V 3 bases, and 3 bases lay outside the gene matches. The V gene's germline CDR1 is SGHVS and CDR2 FQNEAQ. CDR3 DNA: TGTGCCAGCAGCTTCCTGACAGGGGACGAGCAGTACTTC. Translating it yields CASSFLTGDEQYF.

The chain has TRBV29-1 and TRBJ1-2, with 12 nucleotides matching TRBD1. The CDR3 has 15 residues. Germline V lookup: CDR1 SQVTM, CDR2 ANQGSEA. V lost 1 base and J lost 3; bases outside the gene matches: 3. Here the CDR3 DNA reads TGCAGCGTTGAAGGCGGGACAGGGGGCTACTATGGCTACACCTTC. It specifies CSVEGGTGGYYGYTF.

The chain combines TRBV5-6 with TRBJ1-1; D might be TRBD1 (5 bases). There are 16 residues in the CDR3. Trimming took off 0 bases at V and 1 base at J, with 13 bases between the two ends. Germline V lookup: CDR1 SGHDT, CDR2 YYEEEE. The CDR3 region has the DNA TGTGCCAGCAGCTTGGGACTAGGACATCAGAACACTGAAGCTTTCTTT. Amino acids: CASSLGLGHQNTEAFF. Drawing the rest from reference TRBV5-6 and TRBJ1-1, the complete variable domain is DAGVTQSPTHLIKTRGQQVTLRCSPKSGHDTVSWYQQALGQGPQFIFQYYEEEERQRGNFPDRFSGHQFPNYSSELNVNALLLGDSALYLCASSLGLGHQNTEAFFGQGTRLTVV.

This sequence joins TRBV4-3 and TRBJ2-1; a weak D match, TRBD2 (5 bases). The germline V gene has CDR1 LGHNA and CDR2 YSLEER. The germline V and J ends were trimmed by 0 bases and 10 bases, with 10 bases remaining between them. The CDR3 has 13 amino acids. The CDR3 loop reads CASSQDLAGEQFF. CDR3 in DNA: TGCGCCAGCAGCCAAGATCTTGCGGGCGAGCAGTTCTTC.

V gene TRBV4-1 combines with J gene TRBJ2-7, with TRBD2 matching 10 bases. The trim removed 2 bases at V and 4 bases at J, leaving 5 bases unmatched. The CDR3 is 15 residues long. CDR1 and CDR2 from the germline V gene are MGHRA and YSYEKL. CDR3 sequence: CASSQQRGGGYEQYF. The CDR3 region has the DNA TGCGCCAGCAGCCAACAGCGGGGGGGCGGGTACGAGCAGTACTTC.

V is TRBV6-5 and J is TRBJ1-2, with D possibly TRBD1 on 5 matching bases. This CDR3 has 16 amino acids. V gave up 0 bases and J gave up 0 bases, with 11 bases separating them. The germline gives CDR1 MNHEY, CDR2 SVGAGI. The CDR3 nucleotides read TGTGCCAGCAGTTACTCGGGACCTACAGCTAACTATGGCTACACCTTC. This translates into CASSYSGPTANYGYTF.

The V and J genes are TRBV6-5 and TRBJ1-2; 11 bases align to TRBD1. With 2 bases clipped from V and 4 bases from J, the junction kept 6 bases outside the gene matches. The germline CDR1 and CDR2 sequences are MNHEY and SVGAGI. The CDR3 is 16 amino acids. The CDR3 reads CASSYLRTGGGYGYTF. CDR3 in DNA: TGTGCCAGCAGTTACCTCAGGACAGGGGGCGGCTATGGCTACACCTTC.

The CDR3, as DNA: TGTGCCAGTATGGGTCTCTCAGGGAGCAATCAGCCCCAGCATTTT. Amino acids: CASMGLSGSNQPQHF. The chain combines TRBV19 with TRBJ1-5, with D maybe TRBD1 (5 bases). The CDR3 is 15 amino acids. Germline assignment: CDR1 LNHDA and CDR2 SQIVND (reference sequence). The germline V and J ends were trimmed by 7 bases and 1 base, with 14 bases remaining between them.

V gene TRBV7-9 combines with J gene TRBJ1-1; D is undetermined. Between the trimmed V and J ends, which lost 1 base and 5 bases, there was a span of 11 bases. The germline V gene has CDR1 SEHNR and CDR2 FQNEAQ (reference sequence). The CDR3 length is 14 residues. The CDR3 DNA sequence: TGTGCCAGCAGCTTAGGCTCGGGGAAGACTGAAGCTTTCTTT. Amino acid sequence: CASSLGSGKTEAFF.

V usage is TRBV7-2 and J usage is TRBJ1-4; no clear D gene. Per the germline V gene, CDR1 is SGHTA and CDR2 is FQGNSA. The V end lost 0 bases, the J end lost 3 bases, and 8 bases lay between the germline ends. CDR3 length equals 15 residues. CDR3 in DNA: TGTGCCAGCAGCTTAGCATCCGGTTCTAATGAAAAACTGTTTTTT. The encoded protein is CASSLASGSNEKLFF.

The chain joins TRBV6-6 to TRBJ1-1, with D tentatively TRBD1 (6 bases). Germline CDR1 reads MNHNY; CDR2 reads SVGAGI (reference sequence). This CDR3 has 15 residues. V lost 0 bases to trimming and J lost 10 bases, with 18 bases between them. CDR3 DNA: TGTGCCAGCAGTTACTCCTGGGGGGGGGCTGAGGGAGCTTTCTTT. This encodes CASSYSWGGAEGAFF.

This chain connects TRBV6-5 to TRBJ2-2, with D unresolved. CDR1 and CDR2 (germline): MNHEY, SVGAGI. The V and J ends lost 5 bases and 1 base respectively, with 11 bases between them. There are 15 residues in the CDR3. As DNA, the CDR3 is TGTGCCAGCAGTCCCCTCGGATTGAACACCGGGGAGCTGTTTTTT. Translating it yields CASSPLGLNTGELFF.

The chain couples TRBV7-7 to TRBJ2-2; the D call may be TRBD1 or TRBD2 (7 bases each). The V end was cut by 5 bases, the J end by 4 bases, with 17 bases between. The CDR3 is made up of 16 amino acids. Looked up from germline, CDR1 is SSHAT and CDR2 is FNYEAQ (reference sequence). As DNA, the CDR3 is TGTGCCAGCAGCCAAGGGGGGGACAGATTCACCGGGGAGCTGTTTTTT. It codes for CASSQGGDRFTGELFF.

V and J are TRBV7-3 and TRBJ2-3; 13 bases line up with TRBD2. Germline assignment: CDR1 SGHTA and CDR2 FQGTGA. CDR3 length equals 15 residues. The trim removed 4 bases at V and 7 bases at J, leaving 5 bases unmatched. The chain's CDR3 is CASSSGLAGRYTQYF. The CDR3 bases are TGTGCCAGCAGCTCGGGACTAGCGGGGCGATATACGCAGTATTTT.

This chain connects TRBV6-2 or TRBV6-3 to TRBJ2-3; D perhaps matches TRBD2 (6 bases). V was clipped by 5 bases and J by 0 bases, with 12 bases between them. This CDR3 is built from 15 residues. The germline CDR1 and CDR2 sequences are MNHEY and SVGEGT. The CDR3 nucleotides are TGTGCCAGCAGTAGACCGGGGGATAGCACAGATACGCAGTATTTT. As protein: CASSRPGDSTDTQYF.

The gene calls are TRBV11-2 and TRBJ2-2, with 11 nucleotides matching TRBD2. V gave up 7 bases and J gave up 4 bases; unmatched junction bases: 5. Germline V gene sequence: CDR1 SGHAT, CDR2 FQNNGV. This CDR3 comprises 15 residues. CDR3 sequence: CASTTSGGPTGELFF. As DNA, the CDR3 is TGTGCCAGCACCACTAGCGGGGGACCCACCGGGGAGCTGTTTTTT.

V is TRBV6-2 or TRBV6-3 and J is TRBJ1-2; 8 positions agree with TRBD1. Germline CDR1 is MNHEY and CDR2 is SVGEGT. This CDR3 comprises 15 residues. V trimming: 5 bases; J trimming: 3 bases; junction bases outside the gene matches: 8. CDR3 in amino acids: CASSQDRAGYYGYTF. CDR3 DNA: TGTGCCAGCAGTCAGGACAGGGCGGGCTACTATGGCTACACCTTC.

The chain is built from TRBV25-1 and TRBJ1-2; D is possibly TRBD1 (6 bases). The germline CDR1 and CDR2 sequences are MGHDK and SYGVNS. This CDR3 is built from 15 residues. V gave up 1 base and J gave up 2 bases, with 11 bases separating them. As DNA, the CDR3 is TGTGCCAGCAGTGAATTTGGGGGGGCCAACTATGGCTACACCTTC. Amino acids: CASSEFGGANYGYTF.

The genes are TRBV28 and TRBJ2-7; D gene uncertain. The ends were cut back, 2 bases at V and 2 bases at J, with 4 bases in the middle. The CDR3 is made up of 12 amino acids. Looked up from germline, CDR1 is MDHEN and CDR2 is SYDVKM. CDR3 bases: TGTGCCAGCAGTTTACGGGCCTACGAGCAGTACTTC. Translating it yields CASSLRAYEQYF.

The chain is built from TRBV5-1 and TRBJ2-2; 7 bases are a match to TRBD1. Trimming took 2 bases from V and 0 from J; bases not matched to a gene: 1. The CDR3 has 15 residues. Germline V gene lookup returns CDR1 SGHRS and CDR2 YFSETQ. CDR3 in amino acids: CASSFTGANTGELFF. The CDR3 nucleotides are TGCGCCAGCAGCTTTACAGGGGCGAACACCGGGGAGCTGTTTTTT.

This chain uses TRBV27 with TRBJ1-1; a weak D match, TRBD1 (6 bases). Trimming cost V 2 bases and J 3 bases, with 16 bases left between them. The CDR3 runs to 16 residues. Germline V CDR1 and CDR2: MNHEY, SMNVEV (reference sequence). The DNA of the CDR3 is TGTGCCAGCAGTTTAGGATTCCGACGGGGGCACACTGAAGCTTTCTTT. Translating it yields CASSLGFRRGHTEAFF.